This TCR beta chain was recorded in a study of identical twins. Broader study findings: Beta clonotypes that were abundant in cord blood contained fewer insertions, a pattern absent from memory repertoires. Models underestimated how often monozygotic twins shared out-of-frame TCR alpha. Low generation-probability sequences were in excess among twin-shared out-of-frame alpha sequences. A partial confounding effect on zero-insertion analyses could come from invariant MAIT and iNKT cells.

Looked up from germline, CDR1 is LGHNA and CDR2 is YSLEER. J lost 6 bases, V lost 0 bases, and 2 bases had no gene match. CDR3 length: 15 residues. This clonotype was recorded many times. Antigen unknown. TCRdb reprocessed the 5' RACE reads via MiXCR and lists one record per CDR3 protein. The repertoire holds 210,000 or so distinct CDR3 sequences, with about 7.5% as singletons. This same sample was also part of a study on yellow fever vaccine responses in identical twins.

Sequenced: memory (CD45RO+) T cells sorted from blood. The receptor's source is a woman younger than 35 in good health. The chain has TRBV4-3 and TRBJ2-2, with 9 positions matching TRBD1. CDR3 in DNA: TGCGCCAGCAGCCAAGATCGACAGGGGGCCGGGGAGCTGTTTTTT. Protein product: CASSQDRQGAGELFF.